The clone carrying this TCR beta chain showed up just a few times. Its antigen is unidentified. The record originates from a study of beta chain features in type 1 diabetes. General study points: Among patients with Type 1 diabetes, TCRB CDR3s were moderately but significantly shorter in every one of the four CD4+ subsets. Cells with high TCR expression could be over-represented when cDNA is sequenced.

The CDR3 has 12 residues. Trimming removed 4 bases at V and 12 bases at J, with 15 bases between. Germline V CDR1 and CDR2: SEHNR, FQNEAQ (reference sequence). Expressed TCRB transcripts were sequenced after all isolated RNA was converted to cDNA. Profiling relied on immunoSEQ multiplex PCR, and the TCRdb table lists in-frame clones only, not all of them. This table has 850,000 to 900,000 clones, roughly a sixth appearing once. On average, the one heparinised blood draw given by each donor was roughly 100 mL. Purity exceeding 98% was reached by all sorted populations. The source of this sequence is a woman aged 18-29 years in good health. The chain has TRBV7-9 and TRBJ1-1; D is undetermined. The specimen was naive CD4+ T cells from blood. CDR3 in amino acids: CASSSTVGSTFF. The CDR3 DNA follows: TGTGCCAGCAGCTCGACGGTGGGGTCGACTTTCTTT.